The T cell receptor beta chain described here comes from a study of beta chain features in type 1 diabetes. Study-wide results and limits: Sequencing used cDNA, and cells with high TCR expression could therefore be over-represented. Among all four CD4+ subsets, Type 1 diabetes patients had TCRB CDR3s that were moderately but significantly shorter. Compared to healthy donors, patients appeared to have naive, central memory and Treg TCRB repertoires that were more alike.

Isolated RNA was reverse transcribed in full, so expressed TCRB transcripts were sequenced. Sequenced by immunoSEQ multiplex PCR; TCRdb stores in-frame clones only, minus some. Here the sample spans approximately 600,000 clones, approximately 13% being singletons. Germline V gene data show CDR1 as SGDLS and CDR2 as YYNGEE. This CDR3 has 17 residues. V shed 0 bases and J shed 2 bases, with 15 bases lying between them. In the case of this clone: Its cognate antigen is unknown.

The V gene is TRBV9, the J gene TRBJ2-1; D tentatively fits TRBD1 or TRBD2 (6 bases each). The specimen was naive CD4+ T cells from blood. This receptor was obtained from a man younger than 40 with type 1 diabetes. DNA for the CDR3: TGTGCCAGCAGCGTAGGAAATAGGGGGAGGCCCTACAATGAGCAGTTCTTC. Translating gives CASSVGNRGRPYNEQFF. Based on the CDR3 plus reference TRBV9 and TRBJ2-1, the full variable domain is DSGVTQTPKHLITATGQRVTLRCSPRSGDLSVYWYQQSLDQGLQFLIQYYNGEERAKGNILERFSAQQFPDLHSELNLSSLELGDSALYFCASSVGNRGRPYNEQFFGPGTRLTVL.